This T cell receptor beta chain derives from a study of blood T cells in healthy people across ages. Study-wide background: Through template switching, about one barcoded beta molecule was captured per two T cells, as measured in model experiments.

A few counts support this clonotype. Sample-barcoded 5' priming and a J-beta primer mix drove a second PCR of roughly 6 to 12 cycles. Using its own MiXCR run on the 5' RACE reads, TCRdb lists one record per CDR3 protein. The sample yields about 830,000 distinct CDR3 sequences, under 80% seen once. Trimming removed 5 bases from V and 0 bases from J; junction bases left unmatched: 6. The CDR3 has 16 amino acids. Germline V gene lookup returns CDR1 SGHAT and CDR2 FQDESV (reference sequence). The material sequenced was blood. This TCR was sampled from a young man in good health. V gene TRBV11-1 combines with J gene TRBJ2-5, with 10 bases aligning to TRBD1. The CDR3 nucleotides read TGTGCCAGCAGCCGACGGGACAGGGGAAACCAAGAGACCCAGTACTTC. This gives the protein CASSRRDRGNQETQYF.